This entry lists 23 T cell receptor beta chains sequenced from one sample in a study of shared clonotypes between healthy human individuals. Generated by immunoSEQ multiplex PCR, the TCRdb table keeps only in-frame clones and is missing some. The data show 600,000 to 750,000 clones, around 72% seen once. Material for sequencing was memory CD4+ T cells sorted from blood. Subset reported: CD45RA-negative fraction. The receptors were sampled from a woman aged 30 to 39 in good health.

V is TRBV19 and J is TRBJ1-2; the D gene is possibly TRBD1 (5 bases). Looked up from germline, CDR1 is LNHDA and CDR2 is SQIVND (reference sequence). Deletions cut 6 bases from V and 7 bases from J, with 15 bases between. This CDR3 is built from 13 residues. This CDR3 is CASSTGGISGYTF. The CDR3 nucleotides are TGTGCCAGTAGCACGGGGGGAATTAGTGGCTACACCTTC.

This clone was seen once. This chain joins TRBV5-6 and TRBJ2-2; 9 bases agree with TRBD2. The CDR3 has 16 amino acids. The V gene end was trimmed by 2 bases and the J gene end by 7 bases; junction bases not matched to a gene: 9. Germline V gene sequence: CDR1 SGHDT, CDR2 YYEEEE. The CDR3 here is CASSFTGTSLSGELFF. For the CDR3, the DNA is TGTGCCAGCAGCTTTACCGGGACTAGCCTTAGCGGGGAGCTGTTTTTT.

This chain links TRBV18 with TRBJ2-2; 7 bases are shared with TRBD1. V gave up 5 bases and J gave up 0 bases; unmatched junction bases: 3. In germline, CDR1 is KGHSH, CDR2 LQKENI. The CDR3 is made up of 15 amino acids. The CDR3 nucleotides read TGTGCCAGCTCAAAGGGACAGACGAACACCGGGGAGCTGTTTTTT. It encodes CASSKGQTNTGELFF.

The V and J genes are TRBV9 and TRBJ2-1; a possible D gene is TRBD1 (5 bases). Germline V gene lookup returns CDR1 SGDLS and CDR2 YYNGEE. The CDR3 runs 15 residues. Trimming cost V 0 bases and J 3 bases, with 10 bases left between them. The DNA for the CDR3 is TGTGCCAGCAGCGTAGAAGGACATCGCTACAATGAGCAGTTCTTC. Translation gives CASSVEGHRYNEQFF.

There are a few counts of this clone. Other DNA sequences in the same sample also yield this CDR3. The chain's CDR3 is CASSESPTGNYGYTF. The CDR3 region has the DNA TGTGCCAGCAGTGAGTCTCCGACAGGGAACTATGGCTACACCTTC. The chain joins TRBV6-1 to TRBJ1-2; TRBD1 matches 7 bases. With 3 bases clipped from V and 2 bases from J, the junction kept 6 bases outside the gene matches. There are 15 residues in the CDR3. CDR1 and CDR2 from the germline V gene are MNHNS and SASEGT.

The chain links TRBV6-5 to TRBJ1-4, with a tentative D call TRBD1 (6 bases). CDR3 size: 15 residues. V was shortened by 4 bases and J by 8 bases, with 17 bases between the two germline ends. Germline V gene data show CDR1 as MNHEY and CDR2 as SVGAGI. CDR3 sequence (DNA): TGTGCCAGCAGTTTTCAGGGAGGGGGTACGGAAAAACTGTTTTTT. Residues: CASSFQGGGTEKLFF.

This sequence joins TRBV6-6 and TRBJ2-7; 10 bases map to TRBD1. The junction had 3 bases not matched to a gene; V was cut back by 9 bases and J by 1 base. The CDR3 is 13 residues long. The V gene's germline CDR1 is MNHNY and CDR2 SVGAGI (reference sequence). The CDR3 loop is CASRTGGSYEQYF. The CDR3, as DNA: TGTGCCAGTAGGACAGGGGGGTCCTACGAGCAGTACTTC.

The V and J genes are TRBV18 and TRBJ2-2; D perhaps matches TRBD2 (5 bases). V was pared by 5 bases and J by 6 bases, with 16 bases between. Looked up from germline, CDR1 is KGHSH and CDR2 is LQKENI. This CDR3 region has 15 residues. The CDR3 here is CASSLFEGEAGELFF. The DNA for the CDR3 is TGTGCCAGCTCATTGTTCGAGGGTGAGGCCGGGGAGCTGTTTTTT.

The CDR3 here is CASSFLPSGGFGETQYF. In DNA, the CDR3 is TGTGCCAGCAGCTTTTTACCTAGCGGGGGTTTCGGGGAGACCCAGTACTTC. The chain links TRBV7-8 to TRBJ2-5, with 10 bases aligning to TRBD2. Germline loops: CDR1 SGHVS, CDR2 FQNEAQ. The J segment lost 5 bases and the V segment lost 3 bases, leaving 12 bases of the junction unmatched. The CDR3 length is 17 residues.

Ten or more counts support this clone. The rearrangement uses TRBV19 and TRBJ2-6; D is unclear. V was trimmed by 6 bases and J by 0 bases, leaving 3 bases between them. The CDR3 totals 13 residues. CDR1 LNHDA and CDR2 SQIVND come from the germline V gene (reference sequence). CDR3 in amino acids: CASRGSGANVLTF. The CDR3 bases are TGTGCCAGTAGAGGCTCTGGGGCCAACGTCCTGACTTTC.

V usage is TRBV10-1 and J usage is TRBJ2-7, with 11 bases matching TRBD1. Per germline, CDR1 WNHNN and CDR2 SYGVQD (reference sequence). J lost 4 bases, V lost 3 bases, and 2 bases had no gene match. The CDR3 contains 14 residues. In DNA form, the CDR3 reads TGCGCCAGCAGTGACGGGACAGGGGGTTACGAGCAGTACTTC. It yields the protein CASSDGTGGYEQYF.

The V gene is TRBV21-1, the J gene TRBJ1-3; the table's D gene call, TRBD1, was not cross checked with the DNA. TRBV21-1 is a recognized pseudogene. This CDR3 is built from 16 residues. The CDR3 here is CASSKGDRSSGNTIYF. CDR3 coding DNA: TGTGCCAGCAGCAAAGGAGACAGGAGCTCTGGAAACACCATATATTTT.

CDR3 protein: CAISEGAENFNYGYTF. Here the CDR3 DNA reads TGTGCCATCAGTGAGGGAGCAGAAAATTTTAACTATGGCTACACCTTC. The chain couples TRBV10-3 to TRBJ1-2, with D hard to call. The V end was cut by 2 bases, the J end by 1 base, with 14 bases between. The CDR3 has 16 residues. The germline gives CDR1 ENHRY, CDR2 SYGVKD.

This chain uses TRBV5-1 with TRBJ1-2; TRBD1 aligns across 9 bases. Germline values: CDR1 SGHRS, CDR2 YFSETQ. The CDR3 extends over 14 amino acids. V dropped 3 bases and J dropped 3; count of bases not matched to a gene: 3. The CDR3, as DNA: TGCGCCAGCAGCTCGACAGGGGGAGACTATGGCTACACCTTC. It encodes CASSSTGGDYGYTF.

The chain uses TRBV28 and TRBJ1-1; possibly TRBD1 for D (6 bases). The germline V and J ends were trimmed by 3 bases and 6 bases, with 23 bases remaining between them. The CDR3 spans 17 residues. CDR1 is MDHEN and CDR2 is SYDVKM in the germline V gene. This CDR3 reads CASSFRVQGPLRAEAFF. Here the CDR3 DNA reads TGTGCCAGCAGTTTTAGGGTGCAGGGGCCCCTTCGGGCTGAAGCTTTCTTT.

The chain carries TRBV12-5 and TRBJ2-1, with 11 bases fitting TRBD2. V lost 0 bases, J lost 0 bases, and 10 bases stayed unmatched. The length of the CDR3 is 20 residues. The germline CDR1 and CDR2 sequences are LGHNT and FRNRAP. The CDR3 coding sequence is TGTGCTAGTGGTTTGGTAACAATCTCTAGCGGGAGGATCTCCTACAATGAGCAGTTCTTC. It translates to CASGLVTISSGRISYNEQFF.

The V gene is TRBV2, the J gene TRBJ2-5; D remains ambiguous. V was clipped by 7 bases and J by 1 base, with 13 bases between them. The length of the CDR3 is 14 residues. Per germline, CDR1 SNHLY and CDR2 FYNNEI. The CDR3: CASKQARSQETQYF. The DNA of the CDR3 is TGTGCCAGCAAACAAGCGCGGTCCCAAGAGACCCAGTACTTC.

There are a few counts of this clone. This rearrangement joins TRBV29-1 to TRBJ2-2; D unresolved. The V gene's germline CDR1 is SQVTM and CDR2 ANQGSEA. The CDR3 is 12 amino acids. Trimming took 6 bases from V and 5 from J, leaving 10 bases between them. For the CDR3, the DNA is TGCAGCGTCACCCTTTTGACCGGGGAGCTGTTTTTT. Protein product: CSVTLLTGELFF.

The gene calls are TRBV10-2 and TRBJ2-6; D might be TRBD2 (5 bases). The CDR3 is 17 amino acids. CDR1 and CDR2 (germline): WSHSY, SAAADI. The V end lost 4 bases, the J end lost 0 bases, and 13 bases lay between the germline ends. As DNA, the CDR3 is TGCGCCAGCAGTGGGACTTCAGAAGTCTCTGGGGCCAACGTCCTGACTTTC. This gives the protein CASSGTSEVSGANVLTF.

This sequence joins TRBV7-9 and TRBJ2-5; 12 positions agree with TRBD1. Germline lookup yields CDR1 SEHNR and CDR2 FQNEAQ (reference sequence). V trimming: 4 bases; J trimming: 5 bases; junction bases outside the gene matches: 8. This CDR3 is built from 16 residues. CDR3 protein: CASSSSGTGGFETQYF. Here the CDR3 DNA reads TGTGCCAGCAGCTCCTCCGGGACAGGGGGCTTTGAGACCCAGTACTTC. The full variable domain, in which reference TRBV7-9 and TRBJ2-5 provide the parts outside the CDR3, is DTGVSQNPRHKITKRGQNVTFRCDPISEHNRLYWYRQTLGQGPEFLTYFQNEAQLEKSRLLSDRFSAERPKGSFSTLEIQRTEQGDSAMYLCASSSSGTGGFETQYFGPGTRLLVL.

The chain has TRBV7-6 and TRBJ2-1; tentative D call: TRBD2 (6 bases). The CDR3 is 15 amino acids. Deletions cut 2 bases from V and 10 bases from J, with 18 bases between. Per the germline V gene, CDR1 is SGHVS and CDR2 is FNYEAQ. The CDR3 sequence: CASSLITGGLGEQFF. The DNA of the CDR3 is TGTGCCAGCAGCTTAATTACCGGAGGGCTTGGGGAGCAGTTCTTC. The whole variable domain, filled in from reference TRBV7-6 and TRBJ2-1, reads GAGVSQSPRYKVTKRGQDVALRCDPISGHVSLYWYRQALGQGPEFLTYFNYEAQQDKSGLPNDRFSAERPEGSISTLTIQRTEQRDSAMYRCASSLITGGLGEQFFGPGTRLTVL.

The rearrangement joins TRBV7-2 to TRBJ2-1; 9 bases map to TRBD2. The V segment lost 5 bases and the J segment 5 bases; nucleotides outside the gene matches: 7. The CDR3 contains 15 residues. Germline V gene lookup returns CDR1 SGHTA and CDR2 FQGNSA. In DNA, the CDR3 is TGTGCCAGCAGCGTCGGACTAGCGTCTCACAATGAGCAGTTCTTC. Protein: CASSVGLASHNEQFF. Based on the CDR3 plus reference TRBV7-2 and TRBJ2-1, the full variable domain is GAGVSQSPSNKVTEKGKDVELRCDPISGHTALYWYRQSLGQGLEFLIYFQGNSAPDKSGLPSDRFSAERTGGSVSTLTIQRTQQEDSAVYLCASSVGLASHNEQFFGPGTRLTVL.

This sequence joins TRBV15 and TRBJ1-1, with TRBD1 identical over 8 bases. CDR1 and CDR2 from the germline V gene are LNHNV and YYDKDF (reference sequence). The length of the CDR3 is 16 residues. The ends lost 1 base at V and 3 bases at J; junction bases unmatched: 7. CDR3: CATSRGVATGDTEAFF. CDR3 nucleotides: TGTGCCACCAGCAGAGGGGTGGCGACAGGGGACACTGAAGCTTTCTTT.